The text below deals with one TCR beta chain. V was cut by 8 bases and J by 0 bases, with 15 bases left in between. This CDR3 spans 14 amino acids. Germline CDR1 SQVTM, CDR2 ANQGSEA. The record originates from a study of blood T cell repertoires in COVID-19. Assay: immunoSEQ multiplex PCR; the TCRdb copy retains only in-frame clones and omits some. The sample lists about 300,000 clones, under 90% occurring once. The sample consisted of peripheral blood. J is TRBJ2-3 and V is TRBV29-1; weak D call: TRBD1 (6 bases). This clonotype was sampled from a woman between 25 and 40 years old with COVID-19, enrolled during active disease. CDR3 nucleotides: TGCAGCACAAAATACAGGGCTAGCACAGATACGCAGTATTTT. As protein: CSTKYRASTDTQYF.